The clone carrying this TCR beta chain was seen more than once but under ten times. Its antigen remains unknown. J gave up 5 bases and V 1 base, and 10 bases lay outside the gene matches. The CDR3 covers 17 residues. Per germline, CDR1 LNHNV and CDR2 YYDKDF (reference sequence). The assay was immunoSEQ multiplex PCR, and TCRdb's table has in-frame clones only and misses some. The sample lists hundreds of thousands of clones; roughly 90% were seen once. The entry originates in a study of cytomegalovirus exposure and HLA in healthy donors. Overall study results and limits: High sensitivity and specificity were reportedly achieved when the classifier diagnosed cytomegalovirus status. Investigators reported under 200 TCR beta chains as tied to cytomegalovirus. Specific recognition of CMV antigens was confirmed in vitro for a few chains (all CMV-associated). There were some public TCRs occurring in many donors, but most TCR sequences were rare.

The specimen was PBMCs. The chain has TRBV15 and TRBJ1-5, with 8 positions matching TRBD1. The source is a woman under 30 in good health and CMV-seronegative. The CDR3 protein is CATSRVDGQGIDQPQHF. The CDR3 DNA is TGTGCCACCAGCAGAGTCGATGGACAGGGAATCGATCAGCCCCAGCATTTT.